These 24 T cell receptor beta chains share one sample of origin, sequenced in a study of cytomegalovirus exposure and HLA in healthy donors (dated by TCRdb to about 2017). The library came from the immunoSEQ multiplex PCR assay. The multiplex PCR relied on a mix of 60 forward primers for TCR Vbeta segments and 13 reverse primers for TCR Jbeta segments. The immuneACCESS repertoire file appears here via TCRdb, limited to in-frame rearrangements. These files lack a portion of the clones; in checked studies, under half of the deficit traces to unresolved V genes, and the cause of the others is not known. This sample lists about 180,000 clones; approximately 80% were detected once. The top ten hold 1.5% to 2% of the sample. Sequencing used PBMCs. Every receptor here comes from a man aged 18-30 years in good health and CMV-seronegative.

The J gene is TRBJ2-2, the V gene TRBV7-3, with TRBD2 matching 11 bases. Germline CDR1 is SGHTA and CDR2 is FQGTGA. J lost 7 bases, V lost 7 bases, and 8 bases had no gene match. CDR3 length: 15 amino acids. CDR3 region: CASKRLAGWNGELFF. Written as DNA, the CDR3 is TGTGCCAGCAAGCGACTAGCGGGGTGGAACGGGGAGCTGTTTTTT.

The V call is TRBV28, the J call TRBJ1-2; 9 bases match TRBD1. There are 13 residues in the CDR3. Trimming cost V 6 bases and J 8 bases; bases outside gene matches: 7. Looked up from germline, CDR1 is MDHEN and CDR2 is SYDVKM. CDR3 DNA: TGTGCCAGCAGGGAGACAGGGGGACGCGGCTACACCTTC. Translated: CASRETGGRGYTF.

The rearrangement links TRBV28 to TRBJ1-1; 7 bases agree with TRBD1. The trim removed 6 bases at V and 1 base at J, leaving 2 bases unmatched. This CDR3 spans 13 amino acids. Per the germline V gene, CDR1 is MDHEN and CDR2 is SYDVKM. The CDR3 loop reads CASSRTGNTEAFF. DNA for the CDR3: TGTGCCAGCAGCAGGACAGGGAACACTGAAGCTTTCTTT.

This rearrangement joins TRBV19 to TRBJ2-1, with 10 bases identical to TRBD1. The CDR3 contains 18 residues. Germline values: CDR1 LNHDA, CDR2 SQIVND (reference sequence). V gave up 5 bases and J gave up 4 bases; unmatched junction bases: 14. CDR3 nucleotide sequence: TGTGCCAGTAGTCTCAATTCCCGGGACAGGGGCCGGTACAATGAGCAGTTCTTC. It codes for CASSLNSRDRGRYNEQFF.

The chain combines TRBV5-1 with TRBJ2-7; 7 bases align to TRBD1. CDR1 is SGHRS and CDR2 is YFSETQ in the germline V gene. The CDR3 is made up of 13 amino acids. Trimming removed 4 bases from V and 8 bases from J; junction bases left unmatched: 9. In DNA form, the CDR3 reads TGCGCCAGCAGCCTCTTCGACAGGGAACAGCAGTACTTC. This sequence encodes CASSLFDREQQYF.

The chain carries TRBV18 and TRBJ2-3; 11 nucleotides agree with TRBD1. The junction had 1 base not matched to a gene; V was cut back by 3 bases and J by 5 bases. The CDR3 spans 14 residues. CDR1 is KGHSH and CDR2 is LQKENI in the germline V gene. CDR3 bases: TGTGCCAGCTCACCGGACAGGGGGCGAGATACGCAGTATTTT. It yields the protein CASSPDRGRDTQYF.

V is TRBV7-3 and J is TRBJ2-7; the D gene is possibly TRBD1 (6 bases). The CDR3 consists of 15 residues. Germline assignment: CDR1 SGHTA and CDR2 FQGTGA. Trimming removed 3 bases at V and 2 bases at J, with 14 bases between. CDR3 sequence: CASSLGQGLAYEQYF. The CDR3 DNA sequence: TGTGCCAGCAGCTTGGGCCAGGGGCTCGCCTACGAGCAGTACTTC.

The rearrangement links TRBV29-1 to TRBJ1-5; the D gene is possibly TRBD1 (6 bases). The CDR3 consists of 12 residues. The germline V gene encodes CDR1 SQVTM and CDR2 ANQGSEA. The V end lost 7 bases, the J end lost 4 bases, and 11 bases lay between the germline ends. In nucleotides, the CDR3 is TGCAGCGCCGGGACACATAATCAGCCCCAGCATTTT. Protein product: CSAGTHNQPQHF. Complete variable domain (other parts from reference TRBV29-1 and TRBJ1-5): SAVISQKPSRDICQRGTSLTIQCQVDSQVTMMFWYRQQPGQSLTLIATANQGSEATYESGFVIDKFPISRPNLTFSTLTVSNMSPEDSSIYLCSAGTHNQPQHFGDGTRLSIL.

The chain carries TRBV6-5 and TRBJ1-1; D possibly corresponds to TRBD1 (5 bases). The germline V gene has CDR1 MNHEY and CDR2 SVGAGI. V was trimmed by 7 bases and J by 5 bases, leaving 11 bases between them. The CDR3 is 12 amino acids. DNA for the CDR3: TGTGCCAGCATGGGGGGTTTGACTGAAGCTTTCTTT. This translates into CASMGGLTEAFF.

This clone was seen just once. The CDR3 DNA reads as TGTGCCTGGAGTGCTGGGAGGTGGACAGGAATACTTGGCGATGGCTACACCTTC. It specifies CAWSAGRWTGILGDGYTF. The chain employs TRBV30 and TRBJ1-2; 7 nucleotides agree with TRBD1. V trimming: 1 base; J trimming: 6 bases; junction bases outside the gene matches: 20. The CDR3 consists of 18 residues. The germline V gene has CDR1 GTSNPN and CDR2 SVGIG (reference sequence).

This clone has just a few counts. The chain couples TRBV19 to TRBJ2-3, with 7 bases lining up with TRBD1. Germline CDR1 is LNHDA and CDR2 is SQIVND (reference sequence). This CDR3 spans 17 amino acids. The V and J ends lost 3 bases and 4 bases, in that order; junction bases with no gene match: 13. As DNA, the CDR3 is TGTGCCAGTAGTATTGATTCAGGGGGTTATAGGGCAGATACGCAGTATTTT. Encoded protein: CASSIDSGGYRADTQYF.

The V call is TRBV28, the J call TRBJ1-5; TRBD1 matches 9 bases. Germline loops: CDR1 MDHEN, CDR2 SYDVKM. This CDR3 has 16 amino acids. The trim removed 2 bases at V and 7 bases at J, leaving 9 bases unmatched. CDR3 region: CASSLRGTGFRQPQHF. CDR3 in DNA: TGTGCCAGCAGTTTAAGGGGGACAGGGTTTAGACAGCCCCAGCATTTT. The full variable domain, rest sourced from reference TRBV28 and TRBJ1-5, is DVKVTQSSRYLVKRTGEKVFLECVQDMDHENMFWYRQDPGLGLRLIYFSYDVKMKEKGDIPEGYSVSREKKERFSLILESASTNQTSMYLCASSLRGTGFRQPQHFGDGTRLSIL.

The V and J genes are TRBV19 and TRBJ1-1; 9 positions match TRBD1. J was trimmed by 3 bases and V by 6 bases; bases with no gene match: 8. Germline CDR1 is LNHDA and CDR2 is SQIVND (reference sequence). The CDR3 runs 15 residues. The CDR3 spells CASRRDRVAHTEAFF. The CDR3 region has the DNA TGTGCCAGTAGGAGGGACAGGGTAGCGCACACTGAAGCTTTCTTT.

The chain combines TRBV7-2 with TRBJ2-1, with D hard to call. Looked up from germline, CDR1 is SGHTA and CDR2 is FQGNSA. This CDR3 contains 15 residues. V lost 8 bases and J lost 0, with 14 bases in between. This CDR3 reads CASSAVSSSYNEQFF. For the CDR3, the DNA is TGTGCCAGCTCCGCAGTCTCATCCTCCTACAATGAGCAGTTCTTC.

This chain connects TRBV6-1 to TRBJ1-2; no definite D call. The CDR3 runs 13 residues. V gave up 4 bases and J gave up 1 base, with 7 bases separating them. Germline lookup yields CDR1 MNHNS and CDR2 SASEGT. CDR3 sequence (DNA): TGTGCCAGCAGTGTCGAGGGTAACTATGGCTACACCTTC. As protein: CASSVEGNYGYTF.

The rearrangement links TRBV15 to TRBJ2-1; TRBD2 matches at 7 bases. V gave up 3 bases and J gave up 5 bases; unmatched junction bases: 10. The CDR3 is made up of 16 amino acids. CDR1 and CDR2 (germline): LNHNV, YYDKDF (reference sequence). The CDR3 reads CATSRPRGVGHNEQFF. Written as DNA, the CDR3 is TGTGCCACCAGCAGGCCCCGGGGGGTAGGACACAATGAGCAGTTCTTC.

This clone was found once. This chain uses TRBV6-1 with TRBJ2-2; TRBD1 agrees at 9 bases. There are 15 residues in the CDR3. Germline trimming cut 6 bases from V and 6 bases from J; bases unmatched to any gene: 8. Per the germline V gene, CDR1 is MNHNS and CDR2 is SASEGT. The DNA of the CDR3 is TGTGCCAGCAGCCCGGGACAGGGTTGGTCCGGGGAGCTGTTTTTT. Protein sequence: CASSPGQGWSGELFF.

J is TRBJ2-5 and V is TRBV7-2; 10 bases map to TRBD1. The DNA end is a closer match to TRBJ2-7, so the J assignment may be wrong. Germline values: CDR1 SGHTA, CDR2 FQGNSA. This CDR3 has 15 residues. DNA for the CDR3: TGTGCCAGCAGCTTATGGACAGGGGGCTCCTACGAGCAGTACTTC. This encodes CASSLWTGGSYEQYF.

The V call is TRBV6-1, the J call TRBJ1-2; 8 bases align to TRBD1. From germline, CDR1 is MNHNS and CDR2 SASEGT. V lost 8 bases to trimming and J lost 7 bases; unmatched junction nucleotides: 9. CDR3 length: 13 amino acids. CDR3 DNA: TGTGCCAGCTCGCCGGACAGGGTTGGTGGCTACACCTTC. This sequence encodes CASSPDRVGGYTF.

The genes are TRBV6-1 and TRBJ1-5; no clear D. V shed 1 base and J shed 10 bases, with 11 bases lying between them. CDR3 length equals 13 residues. The germline V gene encodes CDR1 MNHNS and CDR2 SASEGT. The CDR3 nucleotides read TGTGCCAGCAGTGAAGGCGGGGATCTACCCCAGCATTTT. As protein: CASSEGGDLPQHF.

V gene TRBV5-6 combines with J gene TRBJ1-2; 7 bases agree with TRBD1. There are 13 residues in the CDR3. Germline values: CDR1 SGHDT, CDR2 YYEEEE. Trimming removed 6 bases from V and 2 bases from J; junction bases left unmatched: 4. The CDR3 nucleotides read TGTGCCAGCATCCGGACAGGCAACTATGGCTACACCTTC. This sequence encodes CASIRTGNYGYTF.

The chain has TRBV14 and TRBJ2-7, with TRBD2 matching 7 bases. The CDR3 has 17 amino acids. Germline assignment: CDR1 SGHDN and CDR2 FVKESK. V dropped 1 base and J dropped 5; count of bases not matched to a gene: 14. The CDR3 sequence is CASSQVVGGQGTHEQYF. The CDR3 DNA reads as TGTGCCAGCAGCCAAGTTGTGGGAGGGCAGGGTACCCACGAGCAGTACTTC.

J is TRBJ2-6 and V is TRBV28; D remains unclear. CDR1 and CDR2 from the germline V gene are MDHEN and SYDVKM. V lost 9 bases, J lost 0 bases, and 6 bases lay in between. This CDR3 region has 13 residues. The CDR3 sequence is CASLSSGANVLTF. Written as DNA, the CDR3 is TGTGCCAGTCTAAGCTCTGGGGCCAACGTCCTGACTTTC.

V usage is TRBV28 and J usage is TRBJ2-3, with D tentatively TRBD1 (6 bases). The CDR3 consists of 13 residues. Germline V gene lookup returns CDR1 MDHEN and CDR2 SYDVKM. Here the CDR3 reads CVGADGGTDTQYF. In DNA, the CDR3 is TGTGTGGGGGCGGATGGGGGCACAGATACGCAGTATTTT.